The rows below give T cell receptor beta chains drawn from one sample of a study of shared T cell receptors in the human thymus. The table came from immunoSEQ multiplex PCR; TCRdb's copy has only in-frame clones and leaves some out. This sample has 630,000 or so clones, with more than 70% found just once. This sample was shared with a second study, whose subject was human thymus T cells.

Sequencing was done on a sample of thymocytes. All receptors derive from a boy under two years old with a congenital heart defect. The CDR3 runs from the conserved cysteine through the conserved F or W. A D gene is named only where the DNA matches it firmly. Not every row has a clone size; where given, it reads once, few, many or a size class.

d_gene: NA
j_gene: TRBJ2-7
abundance: NA
v_gene: TRBV5-6
CDR3nt: TGTGCCAGCAGCTTTCAACAGGGGACTGTTTCCTACGAGCAGTACTTC
CDR3aa: CASSFQQGTVSYEQYF

d_gene: TRBD1
j_gene: TRBJ1-1
abundance: NA
v_gene: TRBV7-9
CDR3nt: TGTGCCAGCAGCTGCGGACAGGGAACTTCCAGGGACACTGAAGCTTTCTTT
CDR3aa: CASSCGQGTSRDTEAFF

d_gene: NA
j_gene: TRBJ1-1
abundance: NA
v_gene: TRBV6-1
CDR3nt: TGTGCCAGCAGTGGGAGAGGATTGAACACTGAAGCTTTCTTT
CDR3aa: CASSGRGLNTEAFF

d_gene: TRBD1
j_gene: TRBJ1-2
abundance: NA
v_gene: TRBV28
CDR3nt: TGTGCCAGCAGTAACGACAGGGGCCCTAACTATGGCTACACCTTC
CDR3aa: CASSNDRGPNYGYTF

d_gene: NA
j_gene: TRBJ2-1
abundance: NA
v_gene: TRBV7-8
CDR3nt: TGTGCCAGCAGCTTAGCTTACTATACCGTAACAGAGCAGTTCTTC
CDR3aa: CASSLAYYTVTEQFF

d_gene: TRBD1
j_gene: TRBJ1-4
abundance: NA
v_gene: TRBV11-2
CDR3nt: TGTGCCAGCAGCTTAGAGTCCCAGGGGGGTATAACACCAACTAATGAAAAACTGTTTTTT
CDR3aa: CASSLESQGGITPTNEKLFF

d_gene: TRBD1
j_gene: TRBJ2-7
abundance: NA
v_gene: TRBV6-6
CDR3nt: TGTGCCAGCAGCGCTCGGACAGGGGCTTACGAGCAGTACTTC
CDR3aa: CASSARTGAYEQYF

d_gene: NA
j_gene: TRBJ1-2
abundance: few
v_gene: TRBV18
CDR3nt: TGTGCCACAGCAACAGACCGCACCTATGGCTACACCTTC
CDR3aa: CATATDRTYGYTF

d_gene: TRBD2
j_gene: TRBJ2-3
abundance: NA
v_gene: TRBV29-1
CDR3nt: TGCAGCGTTGAAGATCTTGAGGTAGTAGTGACTAGCGGGGACCGCACAGATACGCAGTATTTT
CDR3aa: CSVEDLEVVVTSGDRTDTQYF

d_gene: NA
j_gene: TRBJ1-6
abundance: NA
v_gene: TRBV5-1
CDR3nt: TGCGCCAGCAGCCCAGACAGAACCGTCTCCTATAATTCACCCCTCCACTTT
CDR3aa: CASSPDRTVSYNSPLHF

d_gene: TRBD2
j_gene: TRBJ2-3
abundance: once
v_gene: TRBV7-2
CDR3nt: TGTGCCAGCAGCTCCGTAGCGGGAGGGAGGGCAGATACGCAGTATTTT
CDR3aa: CASSSVAGGRADTQYF

d_gene: NA
j_gene: TRBJ1-4
abundance: NA
v_gene: TRBV7-8
CDR3nt: TGTGCCAGCAGCACCGGGGTAGATGGGGAAAAACTGTTTTTT
CDR3aa: CASSTGVDGEKLFF

d_gene: NA
j_gene: TRBJ2-7
abundance: NA
v_gene: TRBV27
CDR3nt: TGTGCCAGCAGTTTAACGGGGGACCACTACGAGCAGTACTTC
CDR3aa: CASSLTGDHYEQYF

d_gene: NA
j_gene: TRBJ2-7
abundance: NA
v_gene: TRBV5-4
CDR3nt: TGTGCCAGCATACTTGGACCGGGGTACTCCTACGAGCAGTACTTC
CDR3aa: CASILGPGYSYEQYF

d_gene: NA
j_gene: TRBJ2-1
abundance: NA
v_gene: TRBV19
CDR3nt: TGTGCCAGTAGCTGTGGGAGGAGCTCCTACAATGAGCAGTTCTTC
CDR3aa: CASSCGRSSYNEQFF

d_gene: TRBD1
j_gene: TRBJ2-2
abundance: NA
v_gene: TRBV27
CDR3nt: TGTGCCAGCAGTTATTGGGGACAGTCACCGAACACCGGGGAGCTGTTTTTT
CDR3aa: CASSYWGQSPNTGELFF

d_gene: NA
j_gene: TRBJ2-3
abundance: NA
v_gene: TRBV18
CDR3nt: TGTGCCAGCTCACTCGGAGATACGCAGTATTTT
CDR3aa: CASSLGDTQYF

d_gene: NA
j_gene: TRBJ2-2
abundance: NA
v_gene: TRBV27
CDR3nt: TGTGCCAGCAGTTTAGTCCAGGGGTATCTGGACACCGGGGAGCTGTTTTTT
CDR3aa: CASSLVQGYLDTGELFF

d_gene: TRBD2
j_gene: TRBJ2-1
abundance: NA
v_gene: TRBV7-8
CDR3nt: TGTGCCAGCAGCCCGCTAGCGGGAGGTCCTTACAATGAGCAGTTCTTC
CDR3aa: CASSPLAGGPYNEQFF

d_gene: NA
j_gene: TRBJ1-2
abundance: NA
v_gene: TRBV2
CDR3nt: TGTGCCAACCTCCTGAGGATTAACTATGGCTACACCTTC
CDR3aa: CANLLRINYGYTF

d_gene: TRBD2
j_gene: TRBJ2-7
abundance: NA
v_gene: TRBV7-9
CDR3nt: TGTGCCAGCAGCTTAGTGCGGGAGGGCCCCCACTCCTACGAGCAGTACTTC
CDR3aa: CASSLVREGPHSYEQYF

d_gene: NA
j_gene: TRBJ1-2
abundance: few
v_gene: TRBV28
CDR3nt: TGTGCCAGCACTTCGTTCTCTGGCTACACCTTC
CDR3aa: CASTSFSGYTF

d_gene: TRBD1
j_gene: TRBJ2-2
abundance: few
v_gene: TRBV27
CDR3nt: TGTGCCAGCAGGATACACAAGACAGGGGGTAACACCGGGGAGCTGTTTTTT
CDR3aa: CASRIHKTGGNTGELFF

d_gene: TRBD1
j_gene: TRBJ2-7
abundance: NA
v_gene: TRBV7-9
CDR3nt: TGTGCCAGCGAACCTCGGACAGGGGCCTACGAGCAGTACTTC
CDR3aa: CASEPRTGAYEQYF

d_gene: NA
j_gene: TRBJ2-7
abundance: NA
v_gene: TRBV6-5
CDR3nt: TGTGCCAGCAGTTACTCGGGACAATCCTACGAGCAGTACTTC
CDR3aa: CASSYSGQSYEQYF

d_gene: NA
j_gene: TRBJ1-1
abundance: NA
v_gene: TRBV13
CDR3nt: TGTGCCAGCAGCCCTAGCTTGGGCGATGGGGACACTGAAGCTTTCTTT
CDR3aa: CASSPSLGDGDTEAFF

d_gene: NA
j_gene: TRBJ1-5
abundance: NA
v_gene: TRBV6-6
CDR3nt: TGTGCCAGCAGTTACCAGGAGGGTCAGCCCCAGCATTTT
CDR3aa: CASSYQEGQPQHF

d_gene: NA
j_gene: TRBJ1-4
abundance: NA
v_gene: TRBV5-1
CDR3nt: TGCGCCAGCAGCTTGTCGGGGGAATATAGGGCGGAGGAAAAACTGTTTTTT
CDR3aa: CASSLSGEYRAEEKLFF

d_gene: NA
j_gene: TRBJ2-1
abundance: once
v_gene: TRBV7-9
CDR3nt: TGTGCCAGCAGCTTAACCCCGGGCGGGGGCACTTTCAACAATGAGCAGTTCTTC
CDR3aa: CASSLTPGGGTFNNEQFF

d_gene: TRBD1
j_gene: TRBJ2-3
abundance: NA
v_gene: TRBV2
CDR3nt: TGTGCCAGCACCCCCAGGGAGCAGGGGGCTAGGGGGCCGCCAGATACGCAGTATTTT
CDR3aa: CASTPREQGARGPPDTQYF

d_gene: NA
j_gene: TRBJ2-7
abundance: NA
v_gene: TRBV6-1
CDR3nt: TGTGCCAGCAGACTCGACAACCTCTATACCTACGAGCAGTACTTC
CDR3aa: CASRLDNLYTYEQYF

d_gene: TRBD1
j_gene: TRBJ1-2
abundance: NA
v_gene: TRBV5-6
CDR3nt: TGTGCCAGCAGCAAACGGACAGGGGGTAAAATCTATGGCTACACCTTC
CDR3aa: CASSKRTGGKIYGYTF

d_gene: NA
j_gene: TRBJ1-2
abundance: NA
v_gene: TRBV11-2
CDR3nt: TGTGCCAGCAGCTTAGAACAGGCGGATCATGGCTACACCTTC
CDR3aa: CASSLEQADHGYTF

d_gene: TRBD2
j_gene: TRBJ2-3
abundance: once
v_gene: TRBV7-8
CDR3nt: TGTGCCAGCAGCCCACCACTTCTAGCGGCCGCAGAAGATACGCAGTATTTT
CDR3aa: CASSPPLLAAAEDTQYF

d_gene: NA
j_gene: TRBJ2-1
abundance: NA
v_gene: TRBV28
CDR3nt: TGTGCCAGCAGTTTACAGGGGATAAATGAGCAGTTCTTC
CDR3aa: CASSLQGINEQFF

d_gene: NA
j_gene: TRBJ1-5
abundance: NA
v_gene: TRBV28
CDR3nt: TGTGCCAGCAGTCCCTCGGGGTATCAGCCCCAGCATTTT
CDR3aa: CASSPSGYQPQHF

d_gene: NA
j_gene: TRBJ2-1
abundance: once
v_gene: TRBV29-1
CDR3nt: TGCAGCGTTGTGGCGGGTTTCTACAATGAGCAGTTCTTC
CDR3aa: CSVVAGFYNEQFF

d_gene: NA
j_gene: TRBJ1-3
abundance: NA
v_gene: TRBV28
CDR3nt: TGTGCCAGCAGTCCGAGGCCCCATGGCAACACCATATATTTT
CDR3aa: CASSPRPHGNTIYF

d_gene: NA
j_gene: TRBJ1-5
abundance: NA
v_gene: TRBV19
CDR3nt: TGTGCCGGCGACAAAAGGGGAAACCAGCCCCAGCATTTT
CDR3aa: CAGDKRGNQPQHF

d_gene: NA
j_gene: TRBJ2-7
abundance: NA
v_gene: TRBV28
CDR3nt: TGTGCCAGCAGTTTGTCAATCTACGAGCAGTACTTC
CDR3aa: CASSLSIYEQYF

d_gene: TRBD2
j_gene: TRBJ2-1
abundance: NA
v_gene: TRBV5-1
CDR3nt: TGCGCCAGCAGCGTTACTAGCGGTGAGCAGTTCTTC
CDR3aa: CASSVTSGEQFF

d_gene: NA
j_gene: TRBJ2-2
abundance: once
v_gene: TRBV4-3
CDR3nt: TGCGCCAGCAGCCAAGGTGGTTCACAGGGCCAAAACACCGGGGAGCTGTTTTTT
CDR3aa: CASSQGGSQGQNTGELFF

d_gene: TRBD1
j_gene: TRBJ2-6
abundance: NA
v_gene: TRBV6-1
CDR3nt: TGTGCCAGCAGTGACCGGGACAGGGACCCCTCTGGGGCCAACGTCCTGACTTTC
CDR3aa: CASSDRDRDPSGANVLTF

d_gene: NA
j_gene: TRBJ2-3
abundance: NA
v_gene: TRBV29-1
CDR3nt: TGCAGCGTTCAAAGTGGCGGCCCCAGCACAGATACGCAGTATTTT
CDR3aa: CSVQSGGPSTDTQYF

d_gene: NA
j_gene: TRBJ2-4
abundance: NA
v_gene: TRBV5-6
CDR3nt: TGTGCCAGCAGCTTGGACAGGGCCAAAGCCAAAAACATTCAGTACTTC
CDR3aa: CASSLDRAKAKNIQYF

d_gene: NA
j_gene: TRBJ1-5
abundance: NA
v_gene: TRBV4-3
CDR3nt: TGCGCCAGCAGCCAAGGATTGGGCCTAACTCCCCAGCCCCAGCATTTT
CDR3aa: CASSQGLGLTPQPQHF

d_gene: TRBD2
j_gene: TRBJ2-1
abundance: NA
v_gene: TRBV29-1
CDR3nt: TGCAGCGTTCCGCCCGGGGAGGGAGGAAGGTTCTTC
CDR3aa: CSVPPGEGGRFF

d_gene: TRBD2
j_gene: TRBJ2-3
abundance: NA
v_gene: TRBV4-1
CDR3nt: TGCGCCAGCAGCCAGGCAGCGGGGGGCCCAGGAGATACGCAGTATTTT
CDR3aa: CASSQAAGGPGDTQYF

d_gene: NA
j_gene: TRBJ1-1
abundance: NA
v_gene: TRBV4-3
CDR3nt: TGCGCCAGCAGCCACGACGGGGGGAACACTGAAGCTTTCTTT
CDR3aa: CASSHDGGNTEAFF

d_gene: TRBD1
j_gene: TRBJ2-4
abundance: NA
v_gene: TRBV5-6
CDR3nt: TGTGCCAGCAGGAATGGACAGGGGGATCAAAACATTCAGTACTTC
CDR3aa: CASRNGQGDQNIQYF

d_gene: NA
j_gene: TRBJ1-4
abundance: few
v_gene: TRBV7-9
CDR3nt: TGTGCCAGCGAGATGGGGCGGGGTGAAAAACTGTTTTTT
CDR3aa: CASEMGRGEKLFF

d_gene: NA
j_gene: TRBJ2-7
abundance: NA
v_gene: TRBV2
CDR3nt: TGTGCCAGCAGGGAGTACGAGCAGTACTTC
CDR3aa: CASREYEQYF